The 11 T cell receptor beta chains below all came from one sample that was sequenced in a study of molecular identifiers for immune sequencing clone quantification (dated by TCRdb to the late 2010s). Library generation was performed with PCR. The instrument was a NextSeq 500. TCRdb reworked the public reads: Q25 trimming with fastp, MiXCR clone assembly, productive beta chains retained. A single entry per CDR3 protein holds the most common genes and DNA from its merged rows. This sample comprises about half a million distinct CDR3 sequences, 25% of them detected only once. Around 0.76% of the sample rests with the top ten. Source material: naive CD8+ T cells from blood, with Jurkat cell RNA spiked in. This sample's cell subset or site label indicates: FACS-sorted CD8+CD4-CCR7+CD45RA+ naive T cells. The origin of the receptors is a human donor in good health. Some libraries in this study had Jurkat cell RNA spiked in.

The V call is TRBV7-9, the J call TRBJ2-1, with D possibly matching TRBD1 (6 bases). Trimming took 5 bases from V and 13 from J, leaving 15 bases between them. The CDR3 contains 12 residues. Germline CDR1 and CDR2: SEHNR and FQNEAQ (reference sequence). The CDR3 loop reads CASSPRLGGQFF. CDR3 DNA sequence: TGTGCCAGCAGCCCCCGCCTAGGGGGACAGTTCTTC.

The chain uses TRBV2 and TRBJ2-3, with 9 bases identical to TRBD1. J lost 3 bases, V lost 6 bases, and 7 bases had no gene match. This CDR3 contains 15 residues. Germline CDR1 reads SNHLY; CDR2 reads FYNNEI. In DNA, the CDR3 is TGTGCCAGCAGCCCGAGACAGGGGGTGACAGATACGCAGTATTTT. Amino acids: CASSPRQGVTDTQYF.

This clonotype appeared many times. V gene TRBV12-3 or TRBV12-4 combines with J gene TRBJ1-1; the D gene is possibly TRBD1 (6 bases). The CDR3 runs to 16 residues. Trimming left V 7 bases short and J 4 bases short, with 22 bases between. CDR3 in DNA: TGTGCCAGCACCCCACCGTGGGGGGGCGCGATCACTGAAGCTTTCTTT. This sequence encodes CASTPPWGGAITEAFF.

This clonotype was seen at least ten times. The genes are TRBV6-5 and TRBJ2-6; no firm D call. Germline CDR1 MNHEY, CDR2 SVGAGI. V lost 6 bases, J lost 2 bases, and 14 bases lay in between. The CDR3 runs 16 residues. This CDR3 is CASRPMPNTGANVLTF. The CDR3 region has the DNA TGTGCCAGCAGGCCTATGCCGAATACTGGGGCCAACGTCCTGACTTTC.

This clonotype appeared many times. A read error may produce the germline difference seen at one junction end. The gene calls are TRBV4-1 and TRBJ1-6; D may be TRBD1 (6 bases). This CDR3 contains 12 residues. Germline lookup yields CDR1 MGHRA and CDR2 YSYEKL. In nucleotides, the CDR3 is TGTGCCAGCAGTCAGGGGAACTCACCCCTCCACTTT. Encoded protein: CASSQGNSPLHF.

This clonotype was seen many times. The rearrangement joins TRBV29-1 to TRBJ2-7, with TRBD1 identical over 7 bases. Germline lookup yields CDR1 SQVTM and CDR2 ANQGSEA. This CDR3 is 13 amino acids long. J was trimmed by 2 bases and V by 4 bases; bases with no gene match: 5. The CDR3 loop reads CSVAPGQTYEQYF. The CDR3 coding sequence is TGCAGCGTTGCCCCGGGACAGACCTACGAGCAGTACTTC.

This clonotype was picked up many times. The CDR3 sequence is CASRVTAGGGQPQHF. The DNA for the CDR3 is TGTGCCAGCAGAGTTACTGCTGGGGGAGGTCAGCCCCAGCATTTT. The chain is built from TRBV6-6 and TRBJ1-5; a weak D match, TRBD1 (5 bases). From germline, CDR1 is MNHNY and CDR2 SVGAGI (reference sequence). V gave up 6 bases and J gave up 6 bases, with 18 bases separating them. The CDR3 runs to 15 residues.

The chain joins TRBV7-2 to TRBJ2-5; D gene uncertain. Germline CDR1 reads SGHTA; CDR2 reads FQGNSA. The CDR3 spans 11 residues. V shed 7 bases and J shed 8 bases, with 11 bases lying between them. DNA for the CDR3: TGTGCCAGCAACTTTACGGAAACCCAGTACTTC. This translates into CASNFTETQYF.

This clonotype was seen repeatedly, ten times or more. This chain uses TRBV13 with TRBJ1-1; 7 bases fit TRBD1. V was clipped by 4 bases and J by 4 bases; unmatched bases: 6. There are 14 residues in the CDR3. Germline CDR1 and CDR2: PRHDT and FYEKMQ (reference sequence). CDR3 nucleotide sequence: TGTGCCAGCAGCTCCGGACAGGAGGGCACTGAAGCTTTCTTT. It is translated as CASSSGQEGTEAFF.

The table lists this clonotype with many counts. The rearrangement links TRBV7-6 to TRBJ1-4; D unclear. V was cut by 5 bases and J by 4 bases, with 8 bases left in between. Per the germline V gene, CDR1 is SGHVS and CDR2 is FNYEAQ. The CDR3 is 13 residues long. The CDR3 region is CASSPVGNEKLFF. CDR3 nucleotides: TGTGCCAGCAGCCCTGTGGGTAATGAAAAACTGTTTTTT.

The genes are TRBV7-9 and TRBJ2-7; tentative D call: TRBD2 (5 bases). The V end lost 8 bases, the J end lost 3 bases, and 11 bases lay between the germline ends. Per germline, CDR1 SEHNR and CDR2 FQNEAQ (reference sequence). The CDR3 is 12 amino acids. CDR3 DNA: TGTGCCAGCGCAGCGGATTACTACGAGCAGTACTTC. This encodes CASAADYYEQYF.